What follows is one TCR beta chain and its context. Its antigen is unknown. Base qualities are not provided; no much larger clone lies one nucleotide away. The sample belongs to a study of blood T cell repertoires in COVID-19 (TCRdb year 2020). Study-wide context: Samples from collaborators originated in the United States, Italy and Spain and spanned both the acute and convalescent phases of COVID-19. The material from the prospective study consisted of cDNA or gDNA derived from T cells, B-cell-depleted T cells, or PBMCs. Subjects who had been exposed to COVID-19, were actively infected with it, or had recovered from it provided the deeply sampled blood TCRbeta repertoires that made up the dataset. The repertoires were made available in a free public database intended to serve as a resource for research on the immune response to SARS-CoV-2. The samples were drawn from two sources: the first 160 participants of the ongoing ImmuneRACE study, and 950 to 1,500 subjects contributed by 6 global collaborators. Nearly every sample came with metadata listing a de-identified subject ID, COVID-19 status, age in years and sex. HLA class I and class II types, where available, came from metadata supplied by the sample provider rather than from assay-based typing. Results the study describes overall, beyond this receptor: The quantity of clinical and demographic metadata differed by source and by participant and was supplied without curation.

The CDR3 runs 16 amino acids, cysteine and phenylalanine included. The sequence is cut down to CDR3 DNA, 48 bases in frame from base 1. TCRbeta CDR3 regions were amplified from genomic DNA using the immunoSEQ Assay, a bias-controlled multiplex PCR. The original pipeline was this. The number of nucleated cells in each sample was estimated from the amplification of reference gene primers within the assay. To quantify the absolute abundance of each unique TCRbeta CDR3 rearrangement, sequence reads were collapsed and filtered. Productive Simpson clonality was computed per sample as the square root of Simpson's diversity index over productive rearrangements. Sourced from immuneACCESS, this table was stored by TCRdb with only in-frame sequences that have V and J called. A share of the clones is absent; for the studies checked, an unresolved V gene accounts for under half, and the remainder has no known explanation. Clone size and V and J calls were adopted from that table, with D and trimming inferred from the DNA. The sample table holds some 200,000 clones, of which about 91% were seen once. 4.5% to 5.5% of the sample is held by the ten biggest clonotypes.

The collaborating institutions used their own protocols to collect whole blood in K2EDTA tubes. For TCRbeta analysis, collaborators shipped samples as frozen whole blood, isolated PBMCs, or DNA extracted from either of those sample types. The sequenced sample consisted of peripheral blood. The sequence links TRBV1 to TRBJ2-3; the listed D gene, TRBD2, was not tested against the DNA. TRBV1 is designated a pseudogene. This receptor was obtained from a woman aged 40-49 years with acute or convalescent COVID-19. In nucleotides, the sequence is TGCACCAGCAGGCCCATTTGGCGGGGGGGCCGACATACGCAGTATTTT. Translated, this gives CTSRPIWRGGRHTQYF.